These 3 T cell receptor beta chains were all obtained from the same sample, sequenced in a study of blood T cell repertoires in COVID-19. The data were produced by immunoSEQ multiplex PCR, yet TCRdb's version contains in-frame clones alone and is incomplete. The sample contains about 130,000 clones, about 87% of which appear only once. Material: peripheral blood. The source of these receptors is a woman in her sixties or seventies with acute or convalescent COVID-19.

The genes are TRBV9 and TRBJ2-3, with 8 bases that match TRBD2. V gave up 2 bases and J gave up 4 bases; unmatched junction bases: 6. CDR1 and CDR2 (germline): SGDLS, YYNGEE. The CDR3 has 15 amino acids. The CDR3 coding sequence is TGTGCCAGCAGCGTGTTAAGCGGGAGCCCAGATACGCAGTATTTT. It translates to CASSVLSGSPDTQYF.

This clone was detected a few times. This rearrangement joins TRBV6-6 to TRBJ2-7; 13 nucleotides agree with TRBD2. Trimming cost V 5 bases and J 2 bases; bases outside gene matches: 9. This CDR3 is 17 amino acids long. Germline CDR1 and CDR2: MNHNY and SVGAGI (reference sequence). The CDR3 sequence: CASSQPGLAGLPYEQYF. CDR3 DNA sequence: TGTGCCAGCAGTCAGCCGGGACTAGCGGGACTTCCCTACGAGCAGTACTTC.

This clone was observed a single time. In DNA, the CDR3 is TGCGCCAGCAGCTTAAGGGGATGGGAGGAGGAGACCCAGTACTTC. Its protein is CASSLRGWEEETQYF. The chain recombines TRBV5-1 with TRBJ2-5; perhaps TRBD2 as D (6 bases). V lost 2 bases, J lost 5 bases, and 16 bases lay in between. The V gene's germline CDR1 is SGHRS and CDR2 YFSETQ. The CDR3 consists of 15 residues.